This T cell receptor beta chain was captured by sequencing in a study of radiation and T cells in renal cell carcinoma. At the level of the study: Nephrectomy followed 15 Gy stereotactic body radiation by 4 weeks. Broader study findings: Baseline intratumoral clonotype presence is unknown without pretreatment biopsies. From baseline, blood top tumor clonotypes peaked at 2 weeks post-radiation.

There are 12 residues in the CDR3. Germline loops: CDR1 SQVTM, CDR2 ANQGSEA. Trimming left V 7 bases short and J 5 bases short, with 12 bases between. Note on this clone: The antigen remains undetermined.

Time point described: baseline pretreatment blood. Described treatment: 15 Gy SBRT to primary tumor, nephrectomy 4 weeks later. Serial blood draws occurred at baseline and 2 and 4 weeks post-SBRT. TCRdb's table, derived via immunoSEQ multiplex PCR, lists solely in-frame clones and lacks some. This sample has some 100,000 clones; about 79% occur once, and the top ten carry less than 7%. The sequences come from blood, collected from a patient whose treatment included radiotherapy and nephrectomy. This receptor was taken from a man in his 60s with renal cell carcinoma. The chain couples TRBV29-1 to TRBJ2-1; D assignment may be TRBD1 or TRBD2 (5 bases each). The CDR3 sequence: CSAGARDNEQFF. The CDR3 nucleotides read TGCAGCGCCGGGGCCAGGGACAATGAGCAGTTCTTC.